This T cell receptor (beta chain) was sequenced during a study of T-cell memory formation after mild COVID-19. Each CDR3 protein is one row after TCRdb ran MiXCR on the 5' RACE reads. The sample holds some 410,000 distinct CDR3 sequences, 20% to 25% seen once. Points on this clonotype: Because the CDR3's place on the DNA is in doubt, the DNA is left out and the CDR3 is given as listed by TCRdb.

Sequences were obtained from PBMCs or a T cell subset sorted from them (not recorded which). The sequence came from an adult woman who had mild COVID-19 (a few samples of this study predate the infection). Cell type and time point are not known.

This CDR3 is CASSANQGMGPGSCFF. The rearrangement links TRBV6-2 or TRBV6-3 to TRBJ2-2; the listed D gene, TRBD1, was not tested against the DNA. The CDR3 is 16 residues long, counting both termini. The germline CDR1 and CDR2 sequences are MNHEY and SVGEGT.